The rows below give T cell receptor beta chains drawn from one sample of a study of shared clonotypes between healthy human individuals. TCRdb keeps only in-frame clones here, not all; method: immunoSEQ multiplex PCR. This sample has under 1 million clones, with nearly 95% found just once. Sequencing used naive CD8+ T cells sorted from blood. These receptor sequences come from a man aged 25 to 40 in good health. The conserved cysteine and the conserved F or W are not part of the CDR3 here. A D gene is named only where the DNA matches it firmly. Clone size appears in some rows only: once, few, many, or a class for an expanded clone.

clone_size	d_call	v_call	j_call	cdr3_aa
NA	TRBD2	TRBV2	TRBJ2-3	ASSEALGRTTDTQY
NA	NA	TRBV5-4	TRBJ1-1	ASRISAGANTEAF
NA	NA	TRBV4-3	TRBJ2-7	ASSQWGGAEQY
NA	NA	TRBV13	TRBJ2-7	ASSSKGYEQY
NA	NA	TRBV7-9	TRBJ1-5	ASSSEVGGYSNQPQH
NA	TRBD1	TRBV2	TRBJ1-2	ASSEARSGGGRNYGYT
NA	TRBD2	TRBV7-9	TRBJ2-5	ASSLAKTSGQETQY
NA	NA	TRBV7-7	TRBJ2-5	ASSRRALETQY
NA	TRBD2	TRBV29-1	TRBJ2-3	SVGLAGSDTQY
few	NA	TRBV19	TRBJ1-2	ASTHGNGYT
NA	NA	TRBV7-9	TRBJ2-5	ASSLVRGHSYQETQY
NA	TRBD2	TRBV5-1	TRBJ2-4	ASSSPGLADPGAKNIQY
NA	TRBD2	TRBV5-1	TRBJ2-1	ASSLRLAGGQTNEQF
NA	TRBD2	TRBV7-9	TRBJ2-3	ASSLDAGATDTQY
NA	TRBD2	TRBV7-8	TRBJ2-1	ASRRLAGALGEQF
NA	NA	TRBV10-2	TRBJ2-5	ASSESMAVAQY
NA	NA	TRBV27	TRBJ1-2	ASSTRQQIANYGYT
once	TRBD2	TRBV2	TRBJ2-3	ASSGSGRATDTQY
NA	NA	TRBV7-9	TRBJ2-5	ASSTDRPQETQY
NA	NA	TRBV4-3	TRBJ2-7	ASSPGSGGPYEQY
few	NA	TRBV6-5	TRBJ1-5	ASSYGQGHQPQH
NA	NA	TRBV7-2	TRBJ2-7	ASGGALGQY
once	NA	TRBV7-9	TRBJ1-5	ASSLGRWGEDQPQH